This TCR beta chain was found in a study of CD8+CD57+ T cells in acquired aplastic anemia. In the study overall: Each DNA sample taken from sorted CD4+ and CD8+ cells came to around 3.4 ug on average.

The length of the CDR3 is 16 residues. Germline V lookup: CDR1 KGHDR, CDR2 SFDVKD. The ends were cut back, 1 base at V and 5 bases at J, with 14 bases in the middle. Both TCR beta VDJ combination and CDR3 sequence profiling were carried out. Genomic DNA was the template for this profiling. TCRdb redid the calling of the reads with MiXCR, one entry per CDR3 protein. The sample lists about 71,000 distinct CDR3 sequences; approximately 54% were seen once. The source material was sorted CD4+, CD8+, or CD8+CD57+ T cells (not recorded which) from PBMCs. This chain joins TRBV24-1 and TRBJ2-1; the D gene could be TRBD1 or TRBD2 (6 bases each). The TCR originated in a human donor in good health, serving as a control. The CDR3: CATSDFRGGANNEQFF. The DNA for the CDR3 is TGTGCCACCAGTGATTTCAGGGGCGGGGCAAACAATGAGCAGTTCTTC.